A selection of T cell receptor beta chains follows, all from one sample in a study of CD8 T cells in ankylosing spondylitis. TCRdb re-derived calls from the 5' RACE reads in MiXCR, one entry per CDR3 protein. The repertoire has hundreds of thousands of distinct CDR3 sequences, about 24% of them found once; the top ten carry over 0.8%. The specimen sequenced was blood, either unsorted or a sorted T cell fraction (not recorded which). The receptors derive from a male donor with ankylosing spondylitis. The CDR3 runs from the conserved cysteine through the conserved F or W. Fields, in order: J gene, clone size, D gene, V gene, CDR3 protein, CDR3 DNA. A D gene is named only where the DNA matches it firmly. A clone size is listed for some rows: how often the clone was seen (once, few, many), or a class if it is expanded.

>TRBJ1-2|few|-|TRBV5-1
CASSLTGGEDGYTF
TGCGCCAGCAGCTTGACCGGGGGAGAGGATGGCTACACCTTC
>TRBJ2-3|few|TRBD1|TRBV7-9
CASSQTIPGQGHF
TGTGCCAGCAGCCAAACAATCCCGGGACAGGGTCATTTT
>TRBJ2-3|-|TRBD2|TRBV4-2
CASSQVLAGGTDTQYF
TGTGCCAGCAGCCAAGTCCTAGCGGGAGGCACAGATACGCAGTATTTT
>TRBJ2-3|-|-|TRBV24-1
CATSRQGDTQYF
TGTGCCACCAGTCGGCAGGGAGATACGCAGTATTTT
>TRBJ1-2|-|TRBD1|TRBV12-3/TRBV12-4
CASSLRDSGYTF
TGTGCCAGCAGTTTAAGGGACAGCGGCTACACCTTC
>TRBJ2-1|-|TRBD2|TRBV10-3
CAISESILGGSRNEQFF
TGTGCCATCAGTGAGTCGATATTGGGCGGGAGCAGGAATGAGCAGTTCTTC
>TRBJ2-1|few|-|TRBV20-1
CSASTGPSSYNEQFF
TGCAGTGCTAGTACGGGGCCGAGCTCCTACAATGAGCAGTTCTTC
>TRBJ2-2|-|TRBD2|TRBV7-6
CASSLQGLVYFPGELFF
TGTGCCAGCAGCTTACAGGGACTAGTATATTTCCCCGGGGAGCTGTTTTTT
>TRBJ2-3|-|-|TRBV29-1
CSGSQGTDTQYF
TGCAGCGGCAGTCAGGGCACAGATACGCAGTATTTT
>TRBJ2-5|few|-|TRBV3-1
CASSQGDYKKETQYF
TGTGCCAGCAGCCAGGGAGACTATAAAAAAGAGACCCAGTACTTC
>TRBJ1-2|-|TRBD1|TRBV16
CASSEWNLQGPNYGYTF
TGTGCCAGCAGCGAATGGAATTTACAGGGGCCTAACTATGGCTACACCTTC
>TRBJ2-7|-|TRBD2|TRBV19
CASSAGLAFSHEQYF
TGTGCCAGTAGTGCCGGACTAGCTTTCTCCCACGAGCAGTACTTC
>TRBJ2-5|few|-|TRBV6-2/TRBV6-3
CASSYSGETQYF
TGTGCCAGCAGTTACTCGGGGGAGACCCAGTACTTC
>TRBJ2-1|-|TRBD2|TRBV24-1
CATSDWATSGRRRNGQFF
TGTGCCACCAGTGATTGGGCGACTAGCGGGAGGCGGAGGAATGGGCAGTTCTTC
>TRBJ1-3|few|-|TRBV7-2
CASSLDGGAWGNTIYF
TGTGCCAGCAGCTTAGATGGGGGCGCGTGGGGAAACACCATATATTTT
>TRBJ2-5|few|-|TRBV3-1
CASNEQGDFGETQYF
TGTGCCAGCAACGAACAGGGAGATTTTGGAGAGACCCAGTACTTC
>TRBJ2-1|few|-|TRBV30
CAWSVQGVHNEQFF
TGTGCCTGGAGTGTACAAGGGGTCCACAATGAGCAGTTCTTC
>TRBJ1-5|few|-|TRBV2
CASSVERRSNQPQHF
TGTGCCAGCAGTGTTGAGAGGCGGAGCAATCAGCCCCAGCATTTT
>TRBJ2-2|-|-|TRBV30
CAWRASSTGELFF
TGTGCCTGGAGGGCGTCGAGCACCGGGGAGCTGTTTTTT
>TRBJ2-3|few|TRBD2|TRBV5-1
CASNAGGTDTQYF
TGCGCCAGCAATGCGGGAGGCACAGATACGCAGTATTTT
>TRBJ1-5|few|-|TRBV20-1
CSAHAGPREGAQHF
TGCAGTGCCCATGCGGGACCCCGGGAAGGGGCCCAGCATTTT
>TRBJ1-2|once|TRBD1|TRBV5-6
CASRPAGQGNYGYTF
TGTGCCAGCAGACCGGCGGGACAGGGGAACTATGGCTACACCTTC
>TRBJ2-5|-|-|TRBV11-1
CASSLRLWETQYF
TGTGCCAGCAGCTTAAGACTGTGGGAGACCCAGTACTTC
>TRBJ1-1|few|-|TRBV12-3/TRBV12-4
CASSLRQDVPRAFF
TGTGCCAGCAGTTTACGACAGGATGTTCCCAGAGCTTTCTTT
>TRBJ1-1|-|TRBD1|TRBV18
CASSPLGTGDTEAFF
TGTGCCAGCTCACCGCTCGGGACAGGGGACACTGAAGCTTTCTTT
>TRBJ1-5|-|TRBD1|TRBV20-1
CSARTGEHSSQHF
TGCAGTGCCAGGACAGGGGAACATTCCTCCCAGCATTTT
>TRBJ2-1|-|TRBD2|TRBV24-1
CATSDQTSGLYNEQFF
TGTGCCACCAGTGACCAGACTAGCGGTCTTTACAATGAGCAGTTCTTC
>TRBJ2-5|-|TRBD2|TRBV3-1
CASSQPGRAPRETQYF
TGTGCCAGCAGCCAGCCTGGGAGGGCCCCTAGGGAGACCCAGTACTTC
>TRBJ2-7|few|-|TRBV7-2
CASSLMARLSSYEQYF
TGTGCCAGCAGCTTAATGGCGCGTTTGAGCTCCTACGAGCAGTACTTC
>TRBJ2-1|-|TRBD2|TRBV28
CASSFDRRQGSGRLNEQFF
TGTGCCAGCAGTTTTGACCGGCGGCAAGGTAGCGGGAGGTTAAATGAGCAGTTCTTC
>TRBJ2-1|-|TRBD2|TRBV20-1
CSARDLASGYNEQFF
TGCAGTGCTAGAGATTTGGCTAGCGGATACAATGAGCAGTTCTTC
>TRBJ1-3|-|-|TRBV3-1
CASSQTAGSGNTIYF
TGTGCCAGCAGCCAGACAGCTGGCTCTGGAAACACCATATATTTT
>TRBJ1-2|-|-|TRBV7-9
CASRPDFNYGYTF
TGTGCCAGCAGACCCGATTTTAACTATGGCTACACCTTC
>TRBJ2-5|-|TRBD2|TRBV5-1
CASSLAEMQGLPETQYF
TGCGCCAGCAGCTTGGCGGAGATGCAGGGACTACCAGAGACCCAGTACTTC
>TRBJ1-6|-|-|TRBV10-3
CAISEGVEFSNSPLHF
TGTGCCATCAGTGAAGGGGTTGAATTTAGCAATTCACCCCTCCACTTT
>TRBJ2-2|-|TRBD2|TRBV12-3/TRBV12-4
CASSPGLAATGELFF
TGTGCCAGCAGCCCGGGACTAGCGGCCACCGGGGAGCTGTTTTTT
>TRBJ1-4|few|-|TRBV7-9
CASSSRSREKLFF
TGTGCCAGCAGCTCCCGTAGTCGGGAAAAACTGTTTTTT
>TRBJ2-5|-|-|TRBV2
CASRLTGIETQYF
TGTGCCAGCAGGCTCACAGGGATCGAGACCCAGTACTTC
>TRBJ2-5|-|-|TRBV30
CAWSVVETQYF
TGTGCCTGGAGTGTAGTAGAGACCCAGTACTTC
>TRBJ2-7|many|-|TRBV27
CASSGSGYEQYF
TGTGCCAGCAGTGGTAGCGGCTACGAGCAGTACTTC
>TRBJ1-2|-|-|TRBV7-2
CASSQGHNYGYTF
TGTGCCAGCAGCCAGGGACACAACTATGGCTACACCTTC
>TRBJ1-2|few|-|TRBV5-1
CASSLVADYGYTF
TGCGCCAGCAGCTTGGTGGCGGACTATGGCTACACCTTC
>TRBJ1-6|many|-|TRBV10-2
CASGIPLHF
TGCGCCAGCGGAATACCCCTCCACTTT